The 19 T cell receptor beta chains in this list originate from one sample, sequenced in a study of blood T cell repertoires in COVID-19. Sequencing used immunoSEQ multiplex PCR; TCRdb keeps in-frame clones, though not all of them. Of some 250,000 clones detected, roughly 89% appear once; the ten largest clones hold approximately 9.5%. The sequenced sample consisted of PBMCs or T cells enriched from blood (not recorded which). Receptors were obtained from a man aged 40-49 years who had recovered from COVID-19.

The V gene is TRBV5-5, the J gene TRBJ1-5, with D perhaps TRBD1 (5 bases). There are 15 residues in the CDR3. The V end was cut by 3 bases, the J end by 6 bases, with 16 bases between. Germline-derived CDR1 and CDR2 are SGHKS and YYEKEE (reference sequence). The chain's CDR3 is CASSWGRAGVQPQHF. As DNA, the CDR3 is TGTGCCAGCAGCTGGGGCAGGGCGGGGGTTCAGCCCCAGCATTTT.

This clone has just a few counts. This chain connects TRBV2 to TRBJ2-7; D perhaps matches TRBD1 (5 bases). The germline V gene has CDR1 SNHLY and CDR2 FYNNEI. This CDR3 region has 12 residues. V was pared by 8 bases and J by 3 bases, with 11 bases between. The CDR3 protein is CASGRTIYEQYF. The DNA of the CDR3 is TGTGCCAGCGGCAGGACAATCTACGAGCAGTACTTC.

J is TRBJ1-2 and V is TRBV3-1 (or the pseudogene TRBV3-2), with D unresolved. The germline V gene encodes CDR1 LGHDT and CDR2 YNNKEL (reference sequence). V was clipped by 3 bases and J by 1 base, with 6 bases between them. The CDR3 loop spans 13 amino acids. In DNA, the CDR3 is TGTGCCAGCAGCCATTTGAGTAACTATGGCTACACCTTC. It translates to CASSHLSNYGYTF.

The rearrangement links TRBV6-5 to TRBJ2-7, with 8 bases aligning to TRBD1. The J segment lost 0 bases and the V segment lost 6 bases, leaving 4 bases of the junction unmatched. The germline gives CDR1 MNHEY, CDR2 SVGAGI. The CDR3 totals 14 residues. The CDR3 here is CASRTGVSSYEQYF. In DNA form, the CDR3 reads TGTGCCAGCAGGACAGGGGTGAGCTCCTACGAGCAGTACTTC.

The rearrangement links TRBV12-3 or TRBV12-4 to TRBJ2-2; D call uncertain. There are 13 residues in the CDR3. V lost 7 bases to trimming and J lost 4 bases, with 10 bases between them. This CDR3 reads CASNLAVTGELFF. The CDR3 DNA sequence: TGTGCCAGCAATCTTGCGGTCACCGGGGAGCTGTTTTTT.

This chain links TRBV5-6 with TRBJ2-1; tentatively, D is TRBD1 (6 bases). This CDR3 comprises 16 residues. V lost 0 bases and J 4 bases, leaving 14 bases between the germline ends. Germline V lookup: CDR1 SGHDT, CDR2 YYEEEE. CDR3 amino acids: CASSLEIGGPYNEQFF. CDR3 nucleotides: TGTGCCAGCAGCTTGGAAATTGGGGGCCCGTACAATGAGCAGTTCTTC.

The chain combines TRBV28 with TRBJ2-7; D is possibly TRBD2 (6 bases). CDR1 is MDHEN, CDR2 SYDVKM, per germline. V was trimmed by 6 bases and J by 2 bases, leaving 20 bases between them. The CDR3 spans 16 residues. The chain's CDR3 is CASSRPGGSPTYEQYF. CDR3 nucleotides: TGTGCCAGCAGCCGGCCCGGAGGGTCCCCCACCTACGAGCAGTACTTC.

The chain employs TRBV7-2 and TRBJ2-7; D is perhaps TRBD1 (6 bases). From germline, CDR1 is SGHTA and CDR2 FQGNSA. The CDR3 loop spans 15 amino acids. The ends were cut back, 1 base at V and 1 base at J, with 11 bases in the middle. Here the CDR3 reads CASSLDPGASYEQYF. In DNA form, the CDR3 reads TGTGCCAGCAGCTTAGATCCAGGGGCATCCTACGAGCAGTACTTC.

The gene calls are TRBV5-1 and TRBJ1-2, with a tentative D call TRBD1 (6 bases). The CDR3 runs to 15 residues. Trimming stripped 0 bases from V and 3 bases from J, with 12 bases between. The V gene's germline CDR1 is SGHRS and CDR2 YFSETQ. The CDR3 region has the DNA TGCGCCAGCAGCTTGGGTGCGGGGGCCGACTATGGCTACACCTTC. Residues: CASSLGAGADYGYTF.

The rearrangement links TRBV29-1 to TRBJ2-6; 7 nucleotides agree with TRBD1. The length of the CDR3 is 14 residues. The ends lost 5 bases at V and 2 bases at J; junction bases unmatched: 3. CDR1 is SQVTM, CDR2 ANQGSEA, per germline. The CDR3 loop is CSVSDRAGANVLTF. Here the CDR3 DNA reads TGCAGCGTTTCTGACAGGGCTGGGGCCAACGTCCTGACTTTC. Complete variable domain (other parts from reference TRBV29-1 and TRBJ2-6): SAVISQKPSRDICQRGTSLTIQCQVDSQVTMMFWYRQQPGQSLTLIATANQGSEATYESGFVIDKFPISRPNLTFSTLTVSNMSPEDSSIYLCSVSDRAGANVLTFGAGSRLTVL.

This chain joins TRBV11-2 and TRBJ2-2; 9 positions agree with TRBD2. Trimming took 1 base from V and 2 from J; bases not matched to a gene: 5. The CDR3 runs to 17 residues. Germline-derived CDR1 and CDR2 are SGHAT and FQNNGV. As DNA, the CDR3 is TGTGCCAGCAGCTTAGTTACTAGCGGGTATAACACCGGGGAGCTGTTTTTT. Translation gives CASSLVTSGYNTGELFF.

The genes are TRBV6-2 or TRBV6-3 and TRBJ2-7; 7 bases are a match to TRBD1. Germline-derived CDR1 and CDR2 are MNHEY and SVGEGT. CDR3 length equals 15 residues. J gave up 0 bases and V 3 bases, and 5 bases lay outside the gene matches. CDR3 amino acids: CASSYRGQTSYEQYF. The CDR3 bases are TGTGCCAGCAGTTATCGGGGACAGACCTCCTACGAGCAGTACTTC.

This rearrangement joins TRBV4-2 to TRBJ2-3; 9 nucleotides align to TRBD2. Trimming took 2 bases from V and 6 from J; bases not matched to a gene: 6. Germline loops: CDR1 LGHNA, CDR2 YNFKEQ. CDR3 length equals 15 residues. The CDR3 sequence is CASSQRKRGVDTQYF. CDR3 coding DNA: TGTGCCAGCAGCCAACGGAAGCGGGGGGTGGATACGCAGTATTTT.

The V and J genes are TRBV5-6 and TRBJ2-2; 13 bases match TRBD2. After removal of 4 bases from V and 4 bases from J, the junction contained 7 bases not matched to a gene. This CDR3 is 17 amino acids long. Germline values: CDR1 SGHDT, CDR2 YYEEEE. CDR3: CASSGTSGGAVTGELFF. Here the CDR3 DNA reads TGTGCCAGCAGCGGAACTAGCGGGGGGGCAGTCACCGGGGAGCTGTTTTTT.

The gene calls are TRBV27 and TRBJ2-6; possibly TRBD1 for D (5 bases). The CDR3 extends over 17 amino acids. Trimming removed 1 base from V and 0 bases from J, with 10 bases in between. The V gene's germline CDR1 is MNHEY and CDR2 SMNVEV (reference sequence). CDR3 protein: CASSLWGVSSGANVLTF. The CDR3 DNA sequence: TGTGCCAGCAGTTTATGGGGCGTAAGCTCTGGGGCCAACGTCCTGACTTTC.

This clone was recorded once. J is TRBJ1-2 and V is TRBV9; D not certain. Trimming stripped 0 bases from V and 2 bases from J, with 17 bases between. This CDR3 is built from 17 residues. CDR1 SGDLS and CDR2 YYNGEE come from the germline V gene. The CDR3 coding sequence is TGTGCCAGCAGCGTAGACCCCCTCAGTAAAGTAAACTATGGCTACACCTTC. Its translation is CASSVDPLSKVNYGYTF.

V is TRBV5-1 and J is TRBJ2-7, with D hard to call. Germline-derived CDR1 and CDR2 are SGHRS and YFSETQ. Trimming cost V 0 bases and J 0 bases, with 7 bases left between them. The CDR3 spans 14 residues. The DNA of the CDR3 is TGCGCCAGCAGCTTGGGCCAGTACTCCTACGAGCAGTACTTC. Translation gives CASSLGQYSYEQYF.

The V call is TRBV6-5, the J call TRBJ2-7; 8 bases agree with TRBD2. The V gene's germline CDR1 is MNHEY and CDR2 SVGAGI. The CDR3 sequence is 15 residues long. V lost 0 bases and J lost 1; bases outside the gene matches: 2. The CDR3 loop reads CASSYSASGSYEQYF. Here the CDR3 DNA reads TGTGCCAGCAGTTACTCAGCTAGCGGGTCCTACGAGCAGTACTTC.

CDR3 DNA: TGTGCCAGCAGTTTACAGGGGTTCTCCTACGAGCAGTACTTC. It is translated as CASSLQGFSYEQYF. V usage is TRBV27 and J usage is TRBJ2-7; D is possibly TRBD1 (6 bases). The germline V gene has CDR1 MNHEY and CDR2 SMNVEV (reference sequence). Trimming stripped 2 bases from V and 0 bases from J, with 8 bases between. The CDR3 sequence is 14 residues long.